Described below is a single TCR beta chain sequence and its context. Antigen specificity is unknown. The CDR3 contains 14 residues. The V and J ends lost 1 base and 6 bases respectively, with 12 bases between them. Authors of the study amplified TCR beta CDR3 regions from RNA transcripts. HTBI primers were the set used in a first-round RT-PCR of the TCR CDR3. TCRdb analysed the multiplex PCR reads with MiXCR anew, one entry per CDR3 protein. The sample contains some 350,000 distinct CDR3 sequences, roughly 15% of which appear only once. This sample is drawn from a study of T cells in Graves' hyperthyroidism and ophthalmopathy. Uncontrolled infection, other autoimmune disease, pregnancy or lactation excluded patients. Clinical symptoms, serum thyroxine and TRAb, thyroid ultrasound and orbital computed tomography were used for the diagnoses. Study-wide points: Most expanded thyroid clonotypes above 0.001 recurred in blood.

The receptor was derived from a woman in her 40s with Graves' ophthalmopathy. The V call is TRBV12-3 or TRBV12-4, the J call TRBJ1-2; possibly TRBD1 for D (6 bases). Sequencing was done on a sample of blood. The CDR3 coding sequence is TGTGCCAGCAGTTTAGGGGGGGGGGGCAATGGCTACACCTTC. This sequence encodes CASSLGGGGNGYTF.